This T cell receptor beta chain was profiled in a study of shared clonotypes between healthy human individuals (dated by TCRdb to 2020 to 2022). Regarding the study in general: Two women and three men aged 18 to 49 years were included in the cohort. The study deeply sequenced blood TCR repertoires of five healthy adults to estimate repertoire size and the extent of clonotype sharing between individuals. Libraries were prepared and TCR repertoires were sequenced by different laboratories using diverse techniques, in order to increase sequencing depth and limit assay-specific biases. Each donor's leukapheresis produced roughly between roughly 0.9 and 9 billion PBMCs.

In regard to this clone: It lacks a known antigen. Base qualities are missing; no much larger clone stands one base away. Different DNA sequences within this sample yield the same CDR3.

Using the deep immunoSEQ assay, multiplex PCR amplified TCR CDR3 regions from genomic DNA. Extracted genomic DNA from each cell subset was distributed evenly across all wells of several immunoSEQ 96-well plates, and each plate was treated as a replicate. For unsorted PBMC, 300 ng genomic DNA, equal to approximately 30,000 T cell genomes, was loaded into each replicate PCR. Ten immunoSEQ deep assay plates were used to sequence unsorted PBMC genomic DNA. The purified libraries were quantified using a Qubit 3.0 fluorometer, sized with a Bioanalyzer 2100, and then quantified again using the KAPA Library Quantification kit. A separate single-read 150-cycle Illumina NextSeq 550 flow cell was used to sequence each immunoSEQ 96-well plate. Processing in the source paper ran as follows. Because the immunoSEQ output held only junctional sequences and lacked quality scores, the filtering could not match the filtering applied to full-length reads. Sequences were annotated with PyIR, a Python wrapper for IgBLAST v1.9, and V/J genes and CDR3 were assigned using IMGT germline references. Reads with weak V/J assignments (E-value above 1e-6), missing CDR3, stop codons, out-of-frame junctions, or ambiguous translated residues were removed. A V3J clonotype was defined by an identical inferred V gene, J gene, and CDR3 amino acid sequence. Percentage overlap between repertoires was computed as shared unique clonotypes divided by the size of the smaller repertoire. Repertoire richness was assessed with RTK rarefaction, the Chao1 estimator, and Recon v2.1 estimates of unobserved clonotypes. Entries here come from immuneACCESS through TCRdb and include only in-frame sequences with V and J called. Some clones fail to appear in such tables; in the studies checked, an unresolved V gene covers under half of the shortfall, and the cause of the remainder is unknown. V and J calls and clone size are copied from that table; D and trimming were computed from the DNA. Here the sample has about 500,000 clones; roughly 80% occur a single time. Jointly, the top ten make up around 13% of the sample.

Germline trimming amounts to 3 bases on V and 8 bases on J, with 6 as the count of junction bases outside the gene matches. The germline V gene sets CDR1 to KGHSH and CDR2 to LQKENI. The CDR3, cysteine through phenylalanine, is 14 amino acids long. The retained sequence is limited to the CDR3, 42 bases, with the frame set at the first base. The donors were healthy, HIV-negative adults with no recently reported acute infections or vaccinations. Every donor was a Caucasian adult residing in Nashville, Tennessee, USA. For unsorted samples, about 87 million PBMCs were counted, and genomic DNA was extracted using the QIAamp DNA Blood Mini kit. After blood collection by leukapheresis, PBMCs were isolated using Ficoll-Histopaque density gradient centrifugation and then cryopreserved in the vapor phase of liquid nitrogen. The paper as a whole reports these results and caveats: Only blood was sampled, and tissue TCR repertoires likely differ from those in blood. Pairwise subsampling led to the expectation that sequencing depth would affect the degree of clonotype sharing among donors. Because the study included only a small number of donors, the genetic and exposure-history diversity represented was limited.

What was sequenced was PBMCs. The chain was built from TRBV18 and TRBJ2-2; 7 central nucleotides agree with TRBD1. This clonotype was obtained from a woman between 35 and 50 years old in good health. Some clones in this sample may be carry-over from other donors' samples. The nucleotides read TGTGCCAGCTCACCGAGACAGGGTACTGGGGAGCTGTTTTTT. Its translation reads: CASSPRQGTGELFF. Here the CDR3 is joined to the reference TRBV18 and TRBJ2-2 genes, and the full variable domain is: NAGVMQNPRHLVRRRGQEARLRCSPMKGHSHVYWYRQLPEEGLKFMVYLQKENIIDESGMPKERFSAEFPKEGPSILRIQQVVRGDSAAYFCASSPRQGTGELFFGEGSRLTVL.